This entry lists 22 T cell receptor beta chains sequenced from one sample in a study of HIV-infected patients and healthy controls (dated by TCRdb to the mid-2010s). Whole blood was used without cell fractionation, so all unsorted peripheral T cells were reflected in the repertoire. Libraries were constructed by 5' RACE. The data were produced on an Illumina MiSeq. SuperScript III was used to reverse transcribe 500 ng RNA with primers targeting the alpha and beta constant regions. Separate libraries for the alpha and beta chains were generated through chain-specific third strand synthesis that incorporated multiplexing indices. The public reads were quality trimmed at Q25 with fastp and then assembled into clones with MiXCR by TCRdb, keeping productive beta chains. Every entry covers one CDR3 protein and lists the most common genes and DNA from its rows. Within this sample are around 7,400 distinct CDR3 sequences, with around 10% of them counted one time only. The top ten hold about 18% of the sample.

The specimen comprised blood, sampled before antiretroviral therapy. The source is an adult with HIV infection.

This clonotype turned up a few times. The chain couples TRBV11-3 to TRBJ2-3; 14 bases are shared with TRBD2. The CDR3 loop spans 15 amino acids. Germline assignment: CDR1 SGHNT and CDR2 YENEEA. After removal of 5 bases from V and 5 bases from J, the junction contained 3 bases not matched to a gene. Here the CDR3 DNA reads TGTGCCAGCAGCCTGGGGACTAGCGGGAGAGATACGCAGTATTTT. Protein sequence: CASSLGTSGRDTQYF.

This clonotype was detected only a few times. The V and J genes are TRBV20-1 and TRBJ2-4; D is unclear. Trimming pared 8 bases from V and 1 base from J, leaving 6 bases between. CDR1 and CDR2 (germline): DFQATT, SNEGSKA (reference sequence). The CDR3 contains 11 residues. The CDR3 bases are TGCAGTCAGTCGGCCAAAAACATTCAGTACTTC. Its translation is CSQSAKNIQYF.

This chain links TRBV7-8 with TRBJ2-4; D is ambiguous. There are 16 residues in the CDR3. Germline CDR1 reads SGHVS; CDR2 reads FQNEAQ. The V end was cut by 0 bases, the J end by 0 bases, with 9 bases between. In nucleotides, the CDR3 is TGTGCCAGCAGCTTAGCACGGAGCCTAGCCAAAAACATTCAGTACTTC. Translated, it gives CASSLARSLAKNIQYF.

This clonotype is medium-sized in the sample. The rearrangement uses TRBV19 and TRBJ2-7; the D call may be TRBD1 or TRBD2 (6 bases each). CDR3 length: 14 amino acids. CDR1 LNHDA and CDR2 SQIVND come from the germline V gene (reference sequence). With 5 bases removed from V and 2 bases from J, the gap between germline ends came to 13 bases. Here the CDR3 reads CASSGFGGAYEQYF. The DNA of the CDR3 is TGTGCCAGTAGTGGCTTCGGGGGCGCCTACGAGCAGTACTTC. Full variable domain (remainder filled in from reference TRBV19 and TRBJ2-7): DGGITQSPKYLFRKEGQNVTLSCEQNLNHDAMYWYRQDPGQGLRLIYYSQIVNDFQKGDIAEGYSVSREKKESFPLTVTSAQKNPTAFYLCASSGFGGAYEQYFGPGTRLTVT.

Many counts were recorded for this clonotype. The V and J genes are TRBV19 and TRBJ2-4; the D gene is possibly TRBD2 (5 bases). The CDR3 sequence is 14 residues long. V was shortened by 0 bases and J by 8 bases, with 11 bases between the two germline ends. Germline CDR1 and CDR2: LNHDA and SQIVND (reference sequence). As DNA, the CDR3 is TGTGCCAGTAGTATAGAGGGTAGTAGCGACATTCAGTACTTC. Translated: CASSIEGSSDIQYF.

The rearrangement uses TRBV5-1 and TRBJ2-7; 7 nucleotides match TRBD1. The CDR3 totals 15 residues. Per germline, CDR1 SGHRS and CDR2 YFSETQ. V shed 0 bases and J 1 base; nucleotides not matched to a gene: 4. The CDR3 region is CASSLEAGGSYEQYF. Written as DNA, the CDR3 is TGCGCCAGCAGCTTGGAAGCAGGGGGTTCCTACGAGCAGTACTTC.

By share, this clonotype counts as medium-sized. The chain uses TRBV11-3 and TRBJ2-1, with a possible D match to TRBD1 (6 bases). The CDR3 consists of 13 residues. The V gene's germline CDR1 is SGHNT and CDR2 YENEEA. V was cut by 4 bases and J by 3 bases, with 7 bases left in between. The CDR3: CASSSDSYNEQFF. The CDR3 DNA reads TGTGCCAGCAGCTCGGACAGCTACAATGAGCAGTTCTTC.

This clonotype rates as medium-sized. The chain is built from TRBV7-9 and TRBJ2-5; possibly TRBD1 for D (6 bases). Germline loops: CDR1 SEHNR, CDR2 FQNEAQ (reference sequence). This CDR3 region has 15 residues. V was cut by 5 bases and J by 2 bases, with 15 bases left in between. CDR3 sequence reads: CASSDLDRSQETQYF. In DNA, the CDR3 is TGTGCCAGCAGCGACCTAGACAGGAGTCAAGAGACCCAGTACTTC.

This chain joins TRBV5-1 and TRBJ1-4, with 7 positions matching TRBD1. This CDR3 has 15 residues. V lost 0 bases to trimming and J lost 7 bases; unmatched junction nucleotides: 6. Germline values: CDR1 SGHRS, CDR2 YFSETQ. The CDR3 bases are TGCGCCAGCAGCTTGGGACAGGGTGTGGGTGAAAAACTGTTTTTT. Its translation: CASSLGQGVGEKLFF.

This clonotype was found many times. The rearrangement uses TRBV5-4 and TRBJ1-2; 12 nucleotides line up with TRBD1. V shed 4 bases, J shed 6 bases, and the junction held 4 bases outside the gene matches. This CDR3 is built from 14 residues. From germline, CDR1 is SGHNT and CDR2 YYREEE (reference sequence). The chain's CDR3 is CASSPGTGGHGYTF. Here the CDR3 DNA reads TGTGCCAGCAGCCCAGGGACAGGGGGCCATGGCTACACCTTC.

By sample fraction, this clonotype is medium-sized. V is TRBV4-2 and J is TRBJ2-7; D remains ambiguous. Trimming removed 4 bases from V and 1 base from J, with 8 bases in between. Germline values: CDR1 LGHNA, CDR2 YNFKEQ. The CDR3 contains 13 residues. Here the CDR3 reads CASSPDHSYEQYF. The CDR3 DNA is TGTGCCAGCAGCCCGGACCATTCCTACGAGCAGTACTTC.

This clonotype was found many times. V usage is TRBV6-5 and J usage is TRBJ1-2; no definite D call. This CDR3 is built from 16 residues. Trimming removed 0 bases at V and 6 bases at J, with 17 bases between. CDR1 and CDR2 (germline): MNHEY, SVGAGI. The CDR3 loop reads CASSYSGSGGNHGYTF. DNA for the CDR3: TGTGCCAGCAGTTACTCGGGATCGGGAGGGAACCATGGCTACACCTTC.

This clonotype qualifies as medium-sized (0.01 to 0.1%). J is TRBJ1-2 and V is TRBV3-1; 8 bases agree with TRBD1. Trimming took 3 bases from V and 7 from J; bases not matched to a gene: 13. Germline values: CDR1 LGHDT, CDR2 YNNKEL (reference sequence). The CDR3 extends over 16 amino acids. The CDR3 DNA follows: TGTGCCAGCAGCCACTCCGACAGGGGAAGTCGGGTTGGCTACACCTTC. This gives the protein CASSHSDRGSRVGYTF.

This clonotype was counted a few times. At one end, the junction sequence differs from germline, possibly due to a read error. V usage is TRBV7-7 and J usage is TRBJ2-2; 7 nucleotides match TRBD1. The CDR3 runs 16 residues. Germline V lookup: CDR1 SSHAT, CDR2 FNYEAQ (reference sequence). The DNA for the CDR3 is TGTGCTAGCAGCTTTTCCGGGACAGCGAACACCGGGGAGCTGTTTTTT. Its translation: CASSFSGTANTGELFF.

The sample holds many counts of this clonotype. The CDR3 DNA sequence: TGTGCCAGCAACAGGGAGGGTTTAGGACAAGAGACCCAGTACTTC. Translating it yields CASNREGLGQETQYF. This rearrangement joins TRBV9 to TRBJ2-5; D is possibly TRBD2 (7 bases). Germline V gene lookup returns CDR1 SGDLS and CDR2 YYNGEE. Between the trimmed V and J ends, which lost 6 bases and 2 bases, there was a span of 17 bases. The CDR3 sequence is 15 residues long.

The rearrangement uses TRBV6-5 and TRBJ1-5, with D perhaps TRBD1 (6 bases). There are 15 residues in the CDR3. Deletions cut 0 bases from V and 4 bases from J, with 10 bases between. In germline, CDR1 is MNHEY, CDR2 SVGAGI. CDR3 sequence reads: CASSYSRQVNQPQHF. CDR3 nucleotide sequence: TGTGCCAGCAGTTACTCGAGACAGGTGAATCAGCCCCAGCATTTT.

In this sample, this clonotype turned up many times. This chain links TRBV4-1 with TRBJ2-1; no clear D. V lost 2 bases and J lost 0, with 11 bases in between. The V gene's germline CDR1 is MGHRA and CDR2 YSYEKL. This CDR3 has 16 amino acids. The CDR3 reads CASSQSLQSSYNEQFF. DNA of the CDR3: TGCGCCAGCAGCCAATCCTTGCAGAGCTCCTACAATGAGCAGTTCTTC.

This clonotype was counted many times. CDR3 loop: CASSLSGSGADTQYF. The DNA for the CDR3 is TGTGCCAGCAGTCTTAGCGGGAGTGGGGCGGATACGCAGTATTTT. The chain combines TRBV9 with TRBJ2-3; TRBD2 agrees at 9 bases. V shed 5 bases, J shed 6 bases, and the junction held 10 bases outside the gene matches. The CDR3 has 15 amino acids. Germline loops: CDR1 SGDLS, CDR2 YYNGEE.

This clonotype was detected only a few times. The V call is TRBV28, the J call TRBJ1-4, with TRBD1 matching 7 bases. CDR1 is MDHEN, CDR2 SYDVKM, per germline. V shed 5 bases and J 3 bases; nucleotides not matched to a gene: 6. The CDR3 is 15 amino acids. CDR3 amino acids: CASSVTGVANEKLFF. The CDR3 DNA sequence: TGTGCCAGCAGTGTCACAGGGGTTGCTAATGAAAAACTGTTTTTT.

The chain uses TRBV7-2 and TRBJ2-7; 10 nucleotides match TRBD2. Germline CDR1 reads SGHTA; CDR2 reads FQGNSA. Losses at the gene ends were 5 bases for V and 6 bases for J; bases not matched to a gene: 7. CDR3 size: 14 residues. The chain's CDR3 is CASSQAGLATEQYF. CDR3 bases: TGTGCCAGCAGCCAGGCGGGACTAGCGACCGAGCAGTACTTC. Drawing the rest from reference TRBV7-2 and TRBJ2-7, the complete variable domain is GAGVSQSPSNKVTEKGKDVELRCDPISGHTALYWYRQSLGQGLEFLIYFQGNSAPDKSGLPSDRFSAERTGGSVSTLTIQRTQQEDSAVYLCASSQAGLATEQYFGPGTRLTVT.

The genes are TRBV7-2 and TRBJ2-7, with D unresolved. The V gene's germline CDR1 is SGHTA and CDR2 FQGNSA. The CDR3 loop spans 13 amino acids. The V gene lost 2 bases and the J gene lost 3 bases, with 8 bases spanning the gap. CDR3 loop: CASSLSSGYEQYF. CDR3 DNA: TGTGCCAGCAGCTTATCGTCCGGCTACGAGCAGTACTTC. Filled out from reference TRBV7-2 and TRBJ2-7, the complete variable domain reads GAGVSQSPSNKVTEKGKDVELRCDPISGHTALYWYRQSLGQGLEFLIYFQGNSAPDKSGLPSDRFSAERTGGSVSTLTIQRTQQEDSAVYLCASSLSSGYEQYFGPGTRLTVT.

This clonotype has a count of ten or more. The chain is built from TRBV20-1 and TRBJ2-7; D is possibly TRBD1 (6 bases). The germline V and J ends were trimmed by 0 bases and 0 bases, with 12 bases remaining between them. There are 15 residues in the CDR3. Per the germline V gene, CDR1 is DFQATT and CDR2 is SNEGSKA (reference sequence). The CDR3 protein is CSARDPDSLSYEQYF. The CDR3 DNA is TGCAGTGCTAGAGATCCGGACAGCCTCTCCTACGAGCAGTACTTC.